This TCR beta chain is drawn from a study of blood T cell repertoires in COVID-19. Study at large: Italy, Spain and the United States were the sources of the convalescent and acute COVID-19 samples. Sample material is recorded as cDNA or gDNA derived from T cells, B-cell-depleted T cells, or PBMCs.

The CDR3 is 17 residues long. The junction had 13 bases not matched to a gene; V was cut back by 2 bases and J by 4 bases. Per germline, CDR1 SGHNT and CDR2 YYREEE (reference sequence). Authors' methods: Reference gene primer amplification gave nucleated cell count estimates. The assay was immunoSEQ multiplex PCR, and TCRdb's table has in-frame clones only and misses some. V, J and clone size reflect that table, while D and trimming were determined from the DNA. The table records about 300,000 clones, about 87% of them present only once. This chain joins TRBV5-4 and TRBJ1-2; 8 bases match TRBD1. The sequenced material came from peripheral blood. This sequence originates from a woman between 40 and 55 years old who had recovered from COVID-19. Here the CDR3 reads CASSFNGGQGATYGYTF. DNA for the CDR3: TGTGCCAGCAGCTTCAACGGGGGGCAGGGGGCGACCTATGGCTACACCTTC.